The 22 T cell receptor beta chains listed next were all sequenced from one sample in a study of T-cell reconstitution after alpha-beta-depleted transplantation in children (dated by TCRdb to the mid-2010s). The method behind the library was PCR. The instrument given in TCRdb is Illumina HiSeq 2500. Molecular barcoding was employed in the preparation of TCR libraries, with unique molecular identifiers being used to normalize TCRbeta repertoire quantification. The raw public reads went through TCRdb reprocessing: fastp at Q25, MiXCR clone calling, in-frame beta chains kept. All rows with the same CDR3 protein become a single entry with the most common DNA and genes. The table for this sample lists about 270,000 distinct CDR3 sequences; more than 8% of them were counted only once. The top ten clones comprise about a tenth of the sample. The source was PBMCs from the stem cell graft donor, collected from the stem cell graft. Source of these receptors: a human donor who donated a stem cell graft to a child with SCID.

This clonotype has just a few counts. CDR3: CASSLTGAKNIQYF. The CDR3 DNA reads TGTGCCAGCAGCCTCACCGGAGCCAAAAACATTCAGTACTTC. The chain carries TRBV12-3 or TRBV12-4 and TRBJ2-4; no clear D gene. V lost 6 bases to trimming and J lost 0 bases, with 9 bases between them. This CDR3 contains 14 residues.

This sequence joins TRBV12-3 or TRBV12-4 and TRBJ2-3; D unclear. Trimming left V 5 bases short and J 4 bases short, with 13 bases between. This CDR3 is built from 14 residues. CDR3 residues: CASSPYTGPDTQYF. The CDR3 DNA reads as TGTGCCAGCAGTCCATACACGGGTCCAGATACGCAGTATTTT.

The CDR3 DNA is TGCGCCAGCAGCCAAGGAGTAAGCAGGGGCGACGAGCAGTACTTC. Amino acids: CASSQGVSRGDEQYF. The V and J genes are TRBV4-1 and TRBJ2-7; TRBD1 is a possible D gene (6 bases). Trimming removed 1 base at V and 5 bases at J, with 15 bases between. CDR3 size: 15 residues. Germline V lookup: CDR1 MGHRA, CDR2 YSYEKL.

This clonotype has a handful of counts. The J gene is TRBJ1-1, the V gene TRBV20-1; the D gene is possibly TRBD1 (5 bases). CDR3 length: 10 residues. Per germline, CDR1 DFQATT and CDR2 SNEGSKA (reference sequence). CDR3 in DNA: TGCAGGGCCGGGGACGGGGAAGCTTTCTTT. Its translation is CRAGDGEAFF.

The sample holds a few counts of this clonotype. The chain links TRBV12-3 or TRBV12-4 to TRBJ2-7; TRBD2 is a possible D gene (5 bases). The length of the CDR3 is 12 residues. Trimming removed 4 bases at V and 4 bases at J, with 8 bases between. CDR3 in DNA: TGTGCCAGCAGTTATGAGGGTTACGAGCAGTACTTC. Translated, it gives CASSYEGYEQYF.

This clonotype came up a few times. The J gene is TRBJ1-5, the V gene TRBV27; TRBD1 matches at 7 bases. Germline CDR1 reads MNHEY; CDR2 reads SMNVEV (reference sequence). J gave up 7 bases and V 6 bases, and 3 bases lay outside the gene matches. This CDR3 spans 12 amino acids. The DNA of the CDR3 is TGTGCCAGCAGGACAGGGAGCCAGCCCCAGCATTTT. This codes for CASRTGSQPQHF.

This clonotype was detected many times. The chain combines TRBV5-6 with TRBJ2-1, with no clear D. The V and J ends lost 4 bases and 5 bases respectively, with 13 bases between them. CDR1 and CDR2 from the germline V gene are SGHDT and YYEEEE. The length of the CDR3 is 14 residues. The CDR3 here is CASSNIQSHNEQFF. The DNA of the CDR3 is TGTGCCAGCAGCAACATCCAAAGCCACAATGAGCAGTTCTTC.

In its sample, this clonotype was seen a few times. The gene calls are TRBV5-1 and TRBJ2-3; TRBD1 might be the D (6 bases). The CDR3 covers 14 residues. V shed 6 bases and J shed 2 bases, with 13 bases lying between them. CDR1 is SGHRS and CDR2 is YFSETQ in the germline V gene. The CDR3 sequence is CASTRGYDTDTQYF. DNA of the CDR3: TGCGCCAGCACCAGGGGATATGACACAGATACGCAGTATTTT. The variable domain in full, completed from reference TRBV5-1 and TRBJ2-3, reads KAGVTQTPRYLIKTRGQQVTLSCSPISGHRSVSWYQQTPGQGLQFLFEYFSETQRNKGNFPGRFSGRQFSNSRSEMNVSTLELGDSALYLCASTRGYDTDTQYFGPGTRLTVL.

This sequence joins TRBV10-3 and TRBJ2-4; 8 bases line up with TRBD1. The CDR3 extends over 17 amino acids. The V segment lost 4 bases and the J segment 1 base; nucleotides outside the gene matches: 9. The germline gives CDR1 ENHRY, CDR2 SYGVKD. CDR3 coding DNA: TGTGCCATCAGTGCGGGTTGGACAGGGAAGGCCAAAAACATTCAGTACTTC. It encodes CAISAGWTGKAKNIQYF.

Ten or more counts support this clonotype. The chain employs TRBV6-5 and TRBJ1-5; maybe TRBD1 (5 bases). There are 15 residues in the CDR3. Per the germline V gene, CDR1 is MNHEY and CDR2 is SVGAGI. Trimming took 2 bases from V and 3 from J, leaving 11 bases between them. The CDR3 loop is CASSYVWGVNQPQHF. DNA of the CDR3: TGTGCCAGCAGTTACGTATGGGGGGTCAATCAGCCCCAGCATTTT.

This chain joins TRBV20-1 and TRBJ1-2; D is perhaps TRBD1 (5 bases). The V end lost 4 bases, the J end lost 11 bases, and 5 bases lay between the germline ends. The CDR3 length is 8 residues. Per germline, CDR1 DFQATT and CDR2 SNEGSKA (reference sequence). In DNA form, the CDR3 reads TGCAGTGCTACAGGGTACACCTTC. Translation: CSATGYTF.

The chain joins TRBV5-1 to TRBJ2-5; tentatively, D is TRBD1 (6 bases). The CDR3 extends over 17 amino acids. The ends were cut back, 1 base at V and 4 bases at J, with 20 bases in the middle. The germline CDR1 and CDR2 sequences are SGHRS and YFSETQ. CDR3 nucleotide sequence: TGCGCCAGCAGCTTGAATTGGCAGGGGACGGTAGGAGAGACCCAGTACTTC. Its translation is CASSLNWQGTVGETQYF.

This clonotype was recorded at least ten times. The chain joins TRBV7-3 to TRBJ2-7, with TRBD1 matching 9 bases. Germline assignment: CDR1 SGHTA and CDR2 FQGTGA. The CDR3 sequence is 13 residues long. V was pared by 5 bases and J by 7 bases, with 6 bases of the junction left unmatched. The CDR3 DNA is TGTGCCAGCAGCACAGGGGGCGCGGGTGAGCAGTACTTC. Translation: CASSTGGAGEQYF.

This clonotype appeared once. The rearrangement joins TRBV7-9 to TRBJ2-2; 11 positions match TRBD2. CDR3 length: 16 amino acids. V dropped 6 bases and J dropped 1; count of bases not matched to a gene: 4. The germline CDR1 and CDR2 sequences are SEHNR and FQNEAQ (reference sequence). The CDR3 sequence: CASSRTSGQNTGELFF. In DNA form, the CDR3 reads TGTGCCAGCAGTCGGACTAGCGGGCAGAACACCGGGGAGCTGTTTTTT.

This clonotype showed up just a few times. V is TRBV27 and J is TRBJ1-5; D gene uncertain. V was clipped by 2 bases and J by 1 base, with 9 bases between them. The CDR3 extends over 15 amino acids. From germline, CDR1 is MNHEY and CDR2 SMNVEV (reference sequence). The CDR3 DNA reads as TGTGCCAGCAGTTTAGTGAAATCGAGCAATCAGCCCCAGCATTTT. Translating gives CASSLVKSSNQPQHF.

The V call is TRBV20-1, the J call TRBJ2-3, with 11 bases identical to TRBD2. Germline CDR1 DFQATT, CDR2 SNEGSKA (reference sequence). This CDR3 is 14 amino acids long. V shed 5 bases and J 5 bases; nucleotides not matched to a gene: 6. The CDR3 reads CSAATSGAGDTQYF. CDR3 sequence (DNA): TGCAGTGCTGCGACTAGCGGGGCGGGAGATACGCAGTATTTT.

This clonotype was picked up a small number of times. The V and J genes are TRBV27 and TRBJ1-1, with D hard to call. Germline V gives CDR1 MNHEY, CDR2 SMNVEV (reference sequence). This CDR3 contains 14 residues. The V end was cut by 5 bases, the J end by 3 bases, with 13 bases between. The CDR3 here is CASSLAARYTEAFF. The CDR3, as DNA: TGTGCCAGCAGTCTGGCAGCCAGGTACACTGAAGCTTTCTTT.

The chain carries TRBV4-1 and TRBJ2-7; TRBD1 agrees at 9 bases. This CDR3 contains 15 residues. The V gene end was trimmed by 3 bases and the J gene end by 5 bases; junction bases not matched to a gene: 8. CDR1 and CDR2 (germline): MGHRA, YSYEKL. CDR3 in amino acids: CASSQVPGQGNEQYF. The CDR3 DNA sequence: TGCGCCAGCAGCCAGGTCCCGGGACAGGGAAACGAGCAGTACTTC.

The chain employs TRBV5-1 and TRBJ2-5; no definite D call. V gave up 3 bases and J gave up 5 bases, with 14 bases separating them. Looked up from germline, CDR1 is SGHRS and CDR2 is YFSETQ. CDR3 length: 14 amino acids. The CDR3 loop is CASSSGLPRETQYF. The DNA for the CDR3 is TGCGCCAGCAGCTCCGGGCTCCCCAGGGAGACCCAGTACTTC.

The table lists this clonotype with a few counts. The chain uses TRBV10-3 and TRBJ2-7; the match to TRBD1 covers 9 bases. Unmatched junction bases numbered 4, after V lost 10 bases and J lost 3 bases. Germline CDR1 is ENHRY and CDR2 is SYGVKD. The CDR3 totals 12 residues. CDR3 sequence: CATRQGDYEQYF. The DNA for the CDR3 is TGTGCCACTAGACAGGGGGACTACGAGCAGTACTTC.

This clonotype was seen a few times. Here the CDR3 DNA reads TGTGCCAGCAGCCAAGTTTTGGGACCCGACTATGGCTACACCTTC. Translated, it gives CASSQVLGPDYGYTF. The chain combines TRBV4-2 with TRBJ1-2; maybe TRBD1 (5 bases). CDR1 and CDR2 from the germline V gene are LGHNA and YNFKEQ. Trimming removed 1 base from V and 3 bases from J, with 12 bases in between. The CDR3 is 15 amino acids.

The chain uses TRBV6-1 and TRBJ2-7; 8 bases fit TRBD2. The CDR3 spans 11 residues. Germline CDR1 MNHNS, CDR2 SASEGT. In DNA form, the CDR3 reads TGTGTCGGGGGGGGGCTAGGCGAGCAGTACTTC. It specifies CVGGGLGEQYF.